This paragraph reports one T cell receptor beta chain. No antigen is known for it. This sample stems from a study of OX40 agonist ivuxolimab in advanced cancers. Looking at the study overall: Each dose-escalation patient presented with hepatocellular carcinoma, melanoma, renal cell or head and neck cancer.

Sequenced by immunoSEQ multiplex PCR; TCRdb stores in-frame clones only, minus some. Of 75,000 to 95,000 clones listed, roughly 86% were seen once; the top ten hold over 2%. CDR1 SGHVS and CDR2 FQNEAQ come from the germline V gene. V lost 4 bases, J lost 8 bases, and 4 bases stayed unmatched. This CDR3 is 13 amino acids long. General study results and limits: Expanded clones were, on average, more numerous among CD8+ T cells than CD4+.

The chain is built from TRBV7-8 and TRBJ1-4; 7 bases line up with TRBD1. The clonotype comes from an adult with an advanced solid tumor such as melanoma, head and neck, liver or kidney cancer. Sequencing used CD4+ or CD8+ T cells sorted from blood, obtained in a trial of the OX40 agonist ivuxolimab. The CDR3 nucleotides are TGTGCCAGCAGCTCGACAGGGAACGAAAAACTGTTTTTT. Translating gives CASSSTGNEKLFF.